A single sample is the source of the 25 T cell receptor beta chains below, sequenced in a study of blood T cell repertoires in COVID-19. Method: immunoSEQ multiplex PCR; TCRdb's copy keeps in-frame clones and lacks some. The sample shows fewer than 95,000 clones, approximately 90% of them seen only once. Sequenced sample: peripheral blood. The origin of the receptors is a man in his fifties or sixties with acute or convalescent COVID-19.

CDR3 bases: TGCGCCAGCAGAGCTACAGGGACCTATGGCTACACCTTC. Its protein is CASRATGTYGYTF. J is TRBJ1-2 and V is TRBV5-1; TRBD1 is a possible D gene (6 bases). V was trimmed by 5 bases and J by 4 bases, leaving 12 bases between them. Germline V CDR1 and CDR2: SGHRS, YFSETQ. This CDR3 contains 13 residues.

The CDR3 loop is CASSPPTKLAGVKYSYEQYF. The CDR3 nucleotides are TGTGCCAGCAGTCCCCCCACCAAACTAGCGGGAGTTAAGTACTCCTACGAGCAGTACTTC. This chain connects TRBV28 to TRBJ2-7; 11 bases line up with TRBD2. J was trimmed by 0 bases and V by 5 bases; bases with no gene match: 18. The germline V gene encodes CDR1 MDHEN and CDR2 SYDVKM. This CDR3 region has 20 residues.

The genes are TRBV5-1 and TRBJ1-3, with D possibly TRBD1 on 5 matching bases. Between the trimmed V and J ends, which lost 5 bases and 7 bases, there was a span of 10 bases. This CDR3 has 12 residues. Germline V CDR1 and CDR2: SGHRS, YFSETQ. CDR3 sequence: CASRGDWNTIYF. In DNA, the CDR3 is TGCGCCAGCAGGGGGGACTGGAACACCATATATTTT. Drawing the rest from reference TRBV5-1 and TRBJ1-3, the complete variable domain is KAGVTQTPRYLIKTRGQQVTLSCSPISGHRSVSWYQQTPGQGLQFLFEYFSETQRNKGNFPGRFSGRQFSNSRSEMNVSTLELGDSALYLCASRGDWNTIYFGEGSWLTVV.

The chain carries TRBV2 and TRBJ2-5; maybe TRBD2 (6 bases). Deletions cut 1 base from V and 5 bases from J, with 14 bases between. The CDR3 length is 15 residues. Per the germline V gene, CDR1 is SNHLY and CDR2 is FYNNEI. CDR3 bases: TGTGCCAGCAGTGAAGATCTGGGGGGAAGGGAGACCCAGTACTTC. Amino acids: CASSEDLGGRETQYF. Full variable domain (missing parts from reference TRBV2 and TRBJ2-5): EPEVTQTPSHQVTQMGQEVILRCVPISNHLYFYWYRQILGQKVEFLVSFYNNEISEKSEIFDDQFSVERPDGSNFTLKIRSTKLEDSAMYFCASSEDLGGRETQYFGPGTRLLVL.

The chain has TRBV9 and TRBJ2-5; 7 bases agree with TRBD1. CDR1 and CDR2 from the germline V gene are SGDLS and YYNGEE. The CDR3 is 14 residues long. Trimming removed 0 bases from V and 5 bases from J; junction bases left unmatched: 4. The DNA of the CDR3 is TGTGCCAGCAGCGTAGGGGACAGTATGGAGACCCAGTACTTC. Protein product: CASSVGDSMETQYF.

The chain uses TRBV5-1 and TRBJ2-7; D gene ambiguous. Germline values: CDR1 SGHRS, CDR2 YFSETQ. V lost 0 bases, J lost 3 bases, and 13 bases lay in between. The CDR3 has 15 amino acids. The CDR3 DNA reads TGCGCCAGCAGCTTGGGAGGCGTCCTTATCTACGAGCAGTACTTC. This sequence encodes CASSLGGVLIYEQYF.

The chain employs TRBV20-1 and TRBJ1-2; D is uncertain. The CDR3 runs 12 residues. Germline V gives CDR1 DFQATT, CDR2 SNEGSKA (reference sequence). Trimming removed 3 bases from V and 3 bases from J, with 8 bases in between. The CDR3 DNA sequence: TGCAGTGCTAGTCAGGCAGACTATGGCTACACCTTC. It is translated as CSASQADYGYTF.

This clone was counted a single time. This CDR3 reads CASSPRVSGGLGDNSPLHF. The CDR3 DNA sequence: TGTGCCAGCAGCCCGCGGGTCTCAGGGGGCTTAGGGGATAATTCACCCCTCCACTTT. The chain uses TRBV7-9 and TRBJ1-6; 8 bases fit TRBD1. Germline trimming cut 5 bases from V and 5 bases from J; bases unmatched to any gene: 17. Per the germline V gene, CDR1 is SEHNR and CDR2 is FQNEAQ (reference sequence). The CDR3 length is 19 residues.

This rearrangement joins TRBV7-2 to TRBJ2-5, with 8 positions matching TRBD2. Germline loops: CDR1 SGHTA, CDR2 FQGNSA. The CDR3 extends over 14 amino acids. The ends lost 2 bases at V and 5 bases at J; junction bases unmatched: 4. CDR3 DNA sequence: TGTGCCAGCAGCTTACAGCGGGAGTGGGAGACCCAGTACTTC. It translates to CASSLQREWETQYF.

The genes are TRBV19 and TRBJ1-1, with unresolved D. The CDR3 has 12 amino acids. V lost 11 bases and J lost 3, with 13 bases in between. Germline V gene sequence: CDR1 LNHDA, CDR2 SQIVND (reference sequence). The CDR3 bases are TGTGCCGTCGCGGGGTGGGACACTGAAGCTTTCTTT. Encoded protein: CAVAGWDTEAFF.

The chain combines TRBV24-1 with TRBJ2-7; 9 nucleotides align to TRBD1. V gave up 11 bases and J gave up 6 bases; unmatched junction bases: 7. Germline values: CDR1 KGHDR, CDR2 SFDVKD. This CDR3 is 12 amino acids long. DNA of the CDR3: TGTGCCAACTCCGGGACAGGGCGCGAGCAGTACTTC. Residues: CANSGTGREQYF.

V gene TRBV14 combines with J gene TRBJ1-2, with a tentative D call TRBD1 (5 bases). The CDR3 covers 15 residues. In germline, CDR1 is SGHDN, CDR2 FVKESK. V was cut by 4 bases and J by 4 bases, with 16 bases left in between. The CDR3 bases are TGTGCCAGCAGCCTGGGGCAGGGAAGGAGCTATGGCTACACCTTC. It specifies CASSLGQGRSYGYTF.

The rearrangement uses TRBV24-1 and TRBJ2-1; 10 bases align to TRBD1. The CDR3 extends over 16 amino acids. Unmatched junction bases numbered 0, after V lost 0 bases and J lost 2 bases. Germline V lookup: CDR1 KGHDR, CDR2 SFDVKD. The CDR3 nucleotides read TGTGCCACCAGTGATTTGGGGACAGGGGCCTACAATGAGCAGTTCTTC. Translated: CATSDLGTGAYNEQFF.

This sequence joins TRBV6-6 and TRBJ1-5; D not resolved. The CDR3 sequence is 13 residues long. The ends were cut back, 6 bases at V and 4 bases at J, with 10 bases in the middle. Looked up from germline, CDR1 is MNHNY and CDR2 is SVGAGI (reference sequence). CDR3 nucleotides: TGTGCCAGCAGCCTCCTGAGGAATCAGCCCCAGCATTTT. This sequence encodes CASSLLRNQPQHF.

This chain joins TRBV21-1 and TRBJ2-5; the table assigns TRBD1, which was not confirmed against the DNA. TRBV21-1 is recorded as a pseudogene. The CDR3 extends over 16 amino acids. CDR3: CASSKVCQCYQETQYF. CDR3 DNA sequence: TGTGCCAGCAGCAAAGTATGTCAGTGCTACCAAGAGACCCAGTACTTC.

CDR3: CASSLASSTQYF. CDR3 nucleotide sequence: TGTGCCAGCAGTTTAGCTAGCAGTACGCAGTATTTT. The rearrangement uses TRBV12-3 or TRBV12-4 and TRBJ2-3; D unclear. Trimming left V 0 bases short and J 8 bases short, with 6 bases between. The CDR3 runs 12 residues.

The rearrangement uses TRBV4-1 and TRBJ2-7; 8 bases agree with TRBD1. This CDR3 region has 14 residues. From germline, CDR1 is MGHRA and CDR2 YSYEKL. The junction had 8 bases not matched to a gene; V was cut back by 4 bases and J by 6 bases. CDR3 loop: CASSLGQGAGEQYF. For the CDR3, the DNA is TGCGCCAGCAGCCTCGGACAGGGTGCGGGCGAGCAGTACTTC.

V usage is TRBV7-8 and J usage is TRBJ2-2; no reliable D call. Germline CDR1 is SGHVS and CDR2 is FQNEAQ. Trimming removed 5 bases at V and 3 bases at J, with 7 bases between. The CDR3 is 13 amino acids. The CDR3 sequence: CASSPLHTGELFF. CDR3 nucleotide sequence: TGTGCCAGCAGCCCCCTCCACACCGGGGAGCTGTTTTTT.

This chain joins TRBV7-8 and TRBJ1-3; 7 nucleotides align to TRBD1. V trimming: 6 bases; J trimming: 2 bases; junction bases outside the gene matches: 7. Germline CDR1 SGHVS, CDR2 FQNEAQ. CDR3 length equals 15 residues. The CDR3: CASSRGQVPGNTIYF. Here the CDR3 DNA reads TGTGCCAGCAGTCGAGGACAGGTACCTGGAAACACCATATATTTT. Filled out from reference TRBV7-8 and TRBJ1-3, the complete variable domain reads GAGVSQSPRYKVAKRGQDVALRCDPISGHVSLFWYQQALGQGPEFLTYFQNEAQLDKSGLPSDRFFAERPEGSVSTLKIQRTQQEDSAVYLCASSRGQVPGNTIYFGEGSWLTVV.

The chain employs TRBV5-1 and TRBJ1-2; D is possibly TRBD1 (6 bases). V dropped 2 bases and J dropped 4 bases, with 15 bases sitting between them. The CDR3 length is 15 residues. CDR1 and CDR2 (germline): SGHRS, YFSETQ. The CDR3 spells CASSFSTGSSYGYTF. In nucleotides, the CDR3 is TGCGCCAGCAGCTTTAGTACAGGGAGTAGCTATGGCTACACCTTC. The whole variable domain, filled in from reference TRBV5-1 and TRBJ1-2, reads KAGVTQTPRYLIKTRGQQVTLSCSPISGHRSVSWYQQTPGQGLQFLFEYFSETQRNKGNFPGRFSGRQFSNSRSEMNVSTLELGDSALYLCASSFSTGSSYGYTFGSGTRLTVV.

The chain has TRBV5-4 and TRBJ1-2; no reliable D call. V was cut by 6 bases and J by 6 bases, with 15 bases left in between. Germline V gene sequence: CDR1 SGHNT, CDR2 YYREEE (reference sequence). The CDR3 runs 13 residues. CDR3 sequence: CASNPIGGHGYTF. The CDR3 DNA reads TGTGCCAGCAATCCGATCGGAGGTCATGGCTACACCTTC.

V and J are TRBV3-1 (or the pseudogene TRBV3-2) and TRBJ1-5; D unclear. Trimming cost V 7 bases and J 2 bases, with 18 bases left between them. The CDR3 contains 16 residues. The germline V gene has CDR1 LGHDT and CDR2 YNNKEL (reference sequence). The CDR3 protein is CASTLNPVVCNQPQHF. The CDR3 nucleotides read TGTGCCAGCACCCTCAACCCAGTCGTATGCAATCAGCCCCAGCATTTT.

This clone has only one observation. The chain couples TRBV11-2 to TRBJ2-3, with 10 bases that match TRBD2. CDR1 is SGHAT, CDR2 FQNNGV, per germline. The length of the CDR3 is 15 residues. Trimming at V came to 1 base and at J to 3 bases, leaving 1 base not matched to a gene. CDR3 sequence: CASSLGGLATDTQYF. CDR3 nucleotides: TGTGCCAGCAGCTTAGGGGGACTAGCGACAGATACGCAGTATTTT.

This clone has only a few counts. This chain uses TRBV7-3 with TRBJ2-1; 8 bases agree with TRBD1. J lost 7 bases, V lost 6 bases, and 11 bases had no gene match. Per germline, CDR1 SGHTA and CDR2 FQGTGA. The CDR3 is 15 amino acids. The CDR3 spells CASSFDRGSRNEQFF. The CDR3 region has the DNA TGTGCCAGCAGTTTCGACAGGGGTTCTCGGAATGAGCAGTTCTTC.

The CDR3 coding sequence is TGCAGTGCTAGACGGGGGAATGAGCAGTTCTTC. Translating gives CSARRGNEQFF. The chain recombines TRBV20-1 with TRBJ2-1; D perhaps matches TRBD2 (6 bases). The germline V gene encodes CDR1 DFQATT and CDR2 SNEGSKA (reference sequence). The CDR3 is made up of 11 amino acids. Deletions cut 2 bases from V and 7 bases from J, with 6 bases between.